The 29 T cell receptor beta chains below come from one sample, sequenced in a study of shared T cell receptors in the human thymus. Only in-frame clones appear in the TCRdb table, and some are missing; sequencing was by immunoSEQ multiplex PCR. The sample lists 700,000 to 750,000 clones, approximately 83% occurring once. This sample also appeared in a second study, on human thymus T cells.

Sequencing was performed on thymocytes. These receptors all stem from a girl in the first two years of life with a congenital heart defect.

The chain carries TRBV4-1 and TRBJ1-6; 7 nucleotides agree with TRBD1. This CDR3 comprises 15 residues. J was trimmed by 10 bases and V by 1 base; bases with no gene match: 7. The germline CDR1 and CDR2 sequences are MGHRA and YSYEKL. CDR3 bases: TGCGCCAGCAGCCAAGCAATAGGGGGCGGATCACCCCTCCACTTT. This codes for CASSQAIGGGSPLHF.

The CDR3 spells CASSVDGGQETQYF. CDR3 DNA sequence: TGTGCCAGCAGTGTGGACGGAGGCCAAGAGACCCAGTACTTC. V is TRBV6-1 and J is TRBJ2-5; D might be TRBD2 (5 bases). The CDR3 length is 14 residues. V was pared by 4 bases and J by 1 base, with 10 bases between. Per germline, CDR1 MNHNS and CDR2 SASEGT.

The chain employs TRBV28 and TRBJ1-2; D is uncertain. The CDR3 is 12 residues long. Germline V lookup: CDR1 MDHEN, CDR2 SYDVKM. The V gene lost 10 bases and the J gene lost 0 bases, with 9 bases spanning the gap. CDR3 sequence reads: CAIRLANYGYTF. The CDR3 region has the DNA TGTGCCATACGGCTAGCTAACTATGGCTACACCTTC.

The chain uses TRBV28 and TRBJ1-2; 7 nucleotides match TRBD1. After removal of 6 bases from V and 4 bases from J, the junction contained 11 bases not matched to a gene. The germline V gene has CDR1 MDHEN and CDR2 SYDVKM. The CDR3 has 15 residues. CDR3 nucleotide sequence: TGTGCCAGCAGCCCCCGGACAGGCCACGGCTATGGCTACACCTTC. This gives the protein CASSPRTGHGYGYTF.

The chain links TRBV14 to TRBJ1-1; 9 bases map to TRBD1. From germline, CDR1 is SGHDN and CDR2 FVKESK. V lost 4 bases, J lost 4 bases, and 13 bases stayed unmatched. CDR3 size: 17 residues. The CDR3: CASSPLYTGGEGTEAFF. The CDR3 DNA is TGTGCCAGCAGCCCCTTGTATACAGGGGGCGAAGGCACTGAAGCTTTCTTT.

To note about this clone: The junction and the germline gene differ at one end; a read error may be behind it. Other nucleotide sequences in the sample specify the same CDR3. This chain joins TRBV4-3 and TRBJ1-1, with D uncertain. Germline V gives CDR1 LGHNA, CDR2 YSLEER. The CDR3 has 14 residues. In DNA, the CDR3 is TGCGCCAGCAGTCAAGATAGTCGGAACACTGAAGCTTTCTTT. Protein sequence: CASSQDSRNTEAFF.

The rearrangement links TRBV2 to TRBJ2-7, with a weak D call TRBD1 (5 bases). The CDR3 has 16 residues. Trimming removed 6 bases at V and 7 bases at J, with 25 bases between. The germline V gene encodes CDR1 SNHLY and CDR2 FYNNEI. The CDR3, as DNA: TGTGCCAGCAGACAGATCCTCAGGGTATGGTCGTCGGAGCAGTACTTC. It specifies CASRQILRVWSSEQYF.

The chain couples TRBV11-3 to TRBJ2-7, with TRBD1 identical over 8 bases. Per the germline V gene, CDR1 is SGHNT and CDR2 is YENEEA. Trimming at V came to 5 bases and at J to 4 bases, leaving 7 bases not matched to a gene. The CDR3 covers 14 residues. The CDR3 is CASSAGQGPYEQYF. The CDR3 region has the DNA TGTGCCAGCAGCGCCGGACAGGGCCCTTACGAGCAGTACTTC. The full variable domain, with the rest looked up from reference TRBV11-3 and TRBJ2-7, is EAGVVQSPRYKIIEKKQPVAFWCNPISGHNTLYWYLQNLGQGPELLIRYENEEAVDDSQLPKDRFSAERLKGVDSTLKIQPAELGDSAVYLCASSAGQGPYEQYFGPGTRLTVT.

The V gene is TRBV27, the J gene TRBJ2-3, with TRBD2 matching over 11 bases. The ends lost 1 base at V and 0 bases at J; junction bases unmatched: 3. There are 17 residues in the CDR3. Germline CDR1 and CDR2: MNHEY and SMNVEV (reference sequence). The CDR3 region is CASSLLAGGPSTDTQYF. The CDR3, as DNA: TGTGCCAGCAGTTTATTAGCGGGGGGGCCTAGCACAGATACGCAGTATTTT.

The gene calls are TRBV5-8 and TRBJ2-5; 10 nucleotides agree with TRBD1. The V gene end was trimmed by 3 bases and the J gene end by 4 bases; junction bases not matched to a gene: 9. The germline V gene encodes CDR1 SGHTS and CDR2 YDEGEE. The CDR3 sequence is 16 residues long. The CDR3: CASSSGGTGVRETQYF. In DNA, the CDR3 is TGTGCCAGCAGCTCGGGGGGGACAGGGGTTCGAGAGACCCAGTACTTC.

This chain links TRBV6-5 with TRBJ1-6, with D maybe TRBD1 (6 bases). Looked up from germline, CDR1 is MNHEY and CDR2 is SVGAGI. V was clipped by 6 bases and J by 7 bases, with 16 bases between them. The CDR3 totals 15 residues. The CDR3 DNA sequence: TGTGCCAGCAGAACCCCGGACAGAGGGAATTCACCCCTCCACTTT. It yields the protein CASRTPDRGNSPLHF.

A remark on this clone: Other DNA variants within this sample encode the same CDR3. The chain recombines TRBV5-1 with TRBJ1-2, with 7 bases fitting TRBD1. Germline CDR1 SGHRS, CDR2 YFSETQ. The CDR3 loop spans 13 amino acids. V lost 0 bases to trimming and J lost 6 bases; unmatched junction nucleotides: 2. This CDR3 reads CASSLGQGDGYTF. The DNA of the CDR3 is TGCGCCAGCAGCTTGGGACAGGGTGATGGCTACACCTTC.

The CDR3 DNA sequence: TGCGCCAGCAGCCAAGTAGAGGCTAGCGGATCTCAAGAGACCCAGTACTTC. It encodes CASSQVEASGSQETQYF. This rearrangement joins TRBV4-1 to TRBJ2-5; the match to TRBD2 covers 7 bases. The CDR3 covers 17 residues. With V trimmed by 1 base and J by 2 bases, 10 bases remained unmatched. Germline CDR1 is MGHRA and CDR2 is YSYEKL.

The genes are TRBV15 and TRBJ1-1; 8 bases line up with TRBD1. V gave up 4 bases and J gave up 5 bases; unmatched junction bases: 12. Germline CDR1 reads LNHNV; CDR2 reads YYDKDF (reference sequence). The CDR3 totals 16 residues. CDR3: CATSNPPRQGRTEAFF. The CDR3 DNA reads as TGTGCCACCAGCAATCCCCCCAGACAGGGGCGGACTGAAGCTTTCTTT.

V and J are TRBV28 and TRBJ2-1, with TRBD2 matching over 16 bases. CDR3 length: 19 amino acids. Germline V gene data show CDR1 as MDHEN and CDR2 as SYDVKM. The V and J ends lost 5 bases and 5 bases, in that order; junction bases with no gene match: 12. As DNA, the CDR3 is TGTGCCAGCAGTACCCGGGGACTAGCGGGGGGGCCATCCGACAATGAGCAGTTCTTC. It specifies CASSTRGLAGGPSDNEQFF.

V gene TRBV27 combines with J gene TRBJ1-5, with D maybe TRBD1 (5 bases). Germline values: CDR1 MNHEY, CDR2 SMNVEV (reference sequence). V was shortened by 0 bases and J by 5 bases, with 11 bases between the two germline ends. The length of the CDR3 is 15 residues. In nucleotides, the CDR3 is TGTGCCAGCAGTTTATCCCCGACAGCGTATCAGCCCCAGCATTTT. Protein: CASSLSPTAYQPQHF.

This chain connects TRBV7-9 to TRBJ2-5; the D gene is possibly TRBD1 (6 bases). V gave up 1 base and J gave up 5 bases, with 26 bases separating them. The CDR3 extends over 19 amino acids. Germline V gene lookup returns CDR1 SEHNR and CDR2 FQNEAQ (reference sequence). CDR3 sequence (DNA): TGTGCCAGCAGCTTAGTAGATATCGGGACCCCGGCCACAGGGGAGACCCAGTACTTC. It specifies CASSLVDIGTPATGETQYF.

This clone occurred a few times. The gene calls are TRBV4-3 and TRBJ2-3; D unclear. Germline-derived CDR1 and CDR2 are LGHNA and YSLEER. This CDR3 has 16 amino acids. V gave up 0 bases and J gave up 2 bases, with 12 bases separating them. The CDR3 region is CASSQDLVPITDTQYF. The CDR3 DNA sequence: TGCGCCAGCAGCCAAGATCTAGTGCCAATCACAGATACGCAGTATTTT.

The CDR3 DNA reads TGCAGCGTTGAAGATCGACTACTAGACAATGAGCAGTTCTTC. Translating it yields CSVEDRLLDNEQFF. This sequence joins TRBV29-1 and TRBJ2-1; a weak D match, TRBD2 (5 bases). The V gene's germline CDR1 is SQVTM and CDR2 ANQGSEA. There are 14 residues in the CDR3. V lost 0 bases and J 5 bases, leaving 11 bases between the germline ends.

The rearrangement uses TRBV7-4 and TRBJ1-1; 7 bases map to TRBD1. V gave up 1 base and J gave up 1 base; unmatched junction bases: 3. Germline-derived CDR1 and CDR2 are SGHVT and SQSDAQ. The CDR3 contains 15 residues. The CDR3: CASSLGQGTNTEAFF. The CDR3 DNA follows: TGTGCCAGCAGCTTAGGACAGGGAACGAACACTGAAGCTTTCTTT.

CDR3 residues: CASSLGGGLLLNYGYTF. The CDR3 DNA reads TGTGCCAGCAGCTTAGGGGGGGGGCTTTTGCTAAACTATGGCTACACCTTC. The chain is built from TRBV7-8 and TRBJ1-2, with D possibly matching TRBD1 (6 bases). Germline assignment: CDR1 SGHVS and CDR2 FQNEAQ. The V end lost 1 base, the J end lost 2 bases, and 17 bases lay between the germline ends. CDR3 length equals 17 residues.

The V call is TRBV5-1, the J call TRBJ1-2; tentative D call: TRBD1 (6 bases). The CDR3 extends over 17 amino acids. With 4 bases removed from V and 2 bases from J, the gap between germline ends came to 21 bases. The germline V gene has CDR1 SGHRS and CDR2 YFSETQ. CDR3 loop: CASSGLGVGGQNYGYTF. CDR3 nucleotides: TGCGCCAGCAGCGGGTTGGGTGTGGGGGGGCAAAACTATGGCTACACCTTC.

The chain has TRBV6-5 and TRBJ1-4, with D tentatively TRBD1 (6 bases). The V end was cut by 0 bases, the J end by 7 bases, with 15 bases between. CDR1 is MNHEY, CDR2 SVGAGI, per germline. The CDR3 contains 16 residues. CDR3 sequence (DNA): TGTGCCAGCAGTTACTCGAGCCGGGACACCGGTGAAAAACTGTTTTTT. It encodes CASSYSSRDTGEKLFF.

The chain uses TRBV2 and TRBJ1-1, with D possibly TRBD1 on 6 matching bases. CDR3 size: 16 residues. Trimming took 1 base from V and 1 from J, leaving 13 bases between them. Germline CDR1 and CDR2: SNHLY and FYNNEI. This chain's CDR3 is CASSEVKGQPNTEAFF. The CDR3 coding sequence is TGTGCCAGCAGTGAAGTGAAAGGACAGCCGAACACTGAAGCTTTCTTT.

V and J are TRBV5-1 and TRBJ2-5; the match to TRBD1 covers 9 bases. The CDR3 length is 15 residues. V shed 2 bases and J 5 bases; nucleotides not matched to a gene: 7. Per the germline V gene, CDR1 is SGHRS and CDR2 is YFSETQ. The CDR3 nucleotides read TGCGCCAGCAGCTTTAGACAGGGGGGGAGGGAGACCCAGTACTTC. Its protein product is CASSFRQGGRETQYF. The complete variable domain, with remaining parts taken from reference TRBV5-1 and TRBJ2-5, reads KAGVTQTPRYLIKTRGQQVTLSCSPISGHRSVSWYQQTPGQGLQFLFEYFSETQRNKGNFPGRFSGRQFSNSRSEMNVSTLELGDSALYLCASSFRQGGRETQYFGPGTRLLVL.

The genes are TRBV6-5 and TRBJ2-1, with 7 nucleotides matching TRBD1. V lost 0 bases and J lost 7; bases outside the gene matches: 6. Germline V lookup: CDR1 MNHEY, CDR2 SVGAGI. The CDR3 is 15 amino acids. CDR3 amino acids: CASSYSQGLGNEQFF. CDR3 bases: TGTGCCAGCAGTTACTCACAGGGGCTAGGGAATGAGCAGTTCTTC.

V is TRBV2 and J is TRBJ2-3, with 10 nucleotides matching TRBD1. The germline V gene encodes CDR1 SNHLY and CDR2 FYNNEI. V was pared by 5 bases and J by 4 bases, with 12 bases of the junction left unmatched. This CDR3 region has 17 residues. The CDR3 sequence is CASSKRGGDRGPDTQYF. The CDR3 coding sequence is TGTGCCAGCAGTAAAAGGGGAGGAGACAGGGGGCCAGATACGCAGTATTTT. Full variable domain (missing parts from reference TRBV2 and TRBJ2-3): EPEVTQTPSHQVTQMGQEVILRCVPISNHLYFYWYRQILGQKVEFLVSFYNNEISEKSEIFDDQFSVERPDGSNFTLKIRSTKLEDSAMYFCASSKRGGDRGPDTQYFGPGTRLTVL.

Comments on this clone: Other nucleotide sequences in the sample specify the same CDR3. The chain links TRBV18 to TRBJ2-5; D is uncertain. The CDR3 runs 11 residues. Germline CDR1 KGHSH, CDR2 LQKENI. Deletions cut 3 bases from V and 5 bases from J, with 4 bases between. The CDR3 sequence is CASSPRETQYF. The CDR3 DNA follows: TGTGCCAGCTCACCTCGGGAGACCCAGTACTTC.

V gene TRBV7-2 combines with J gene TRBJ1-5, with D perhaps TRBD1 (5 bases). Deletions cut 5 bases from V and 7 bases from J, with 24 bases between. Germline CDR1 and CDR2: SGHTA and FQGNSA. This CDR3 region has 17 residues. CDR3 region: CASSPCTGEGTGQPQHF. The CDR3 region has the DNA TGTGCCAGCAGCCCCTGTACGGGGGAGGGGACTGGCCAGCCCCAGCATTTT.